The text below deals with one T cell receptor beta chain. Its target is not known. This entry is derived from a study of PD-1 blockade in classical Hodgkin lymphoma. Study observations and caveats: Differences between repertoires have undefined causes, possibly disease activity or prior therapy. By C4D1, CD4+ diversity increased significantly, especially in complete responders.

Autologous stem cell transplantation was followed by relapse in every patient, and brentuximab vedotin exposure varied. Per germline, CDR1 MGHRA and CDR2 YSYEKL. The CDR3 totals 16 residues. Trimming cost V 1 base and J 2 bases; bases outside gene matches: 3. The assay was immunoSEQ multiplex PCR, and TCRdb's table has in-frame clones only and misses some. The sample records around 150,000 clones, around 84% being singletons. The TCR originated in a human donor with classical Hodgkin lymphoma. V usage is TRBV4-1 and J usage is TRBJ2-1; TRBD1 matches 9 bases. This specimen was peripheral blood mononuclear cells (PBMCs), taken before the second cycle of nivolumab. The CDR3, as DNA: TGCGCCAGCAGCCAAGGGGGACAGGGAACCTACAATGAGCAGTTCTTC. As protein: CASSQGGQGTYNEQFF.